This entry lists 20 T cell receptor beta chains sequenced from one sample in a study of CD8 T cells in ankylosing spondylitis. Study results and caveats: It appeared that ankylosing spondylitis blood was characterized by a TCR beta motif of several highly homologous variants.

These receptors' antigens are unknown. One entry per CDR3 protein, called by TCRdb with MiXCR from the 5' RACE reads. This sample has around 450,000 distinct CDR3 sequences, with approximately 26% found just once. What was sequenced was blood, either unsorted or a sorted T cell fraction (not recorded which). The receptors were gathered from a male donor with ankylosing spondylitis.

This clonotype turned up a few times. The CDR3 coding sequence is TGCAGTGCTAGTAGGCAGGGGGACCAGCCCCAGCATTTT. This translates into CSASRQGDQPQHF. The gene calls are TRBV20-1 and TRBJ1-5; TRBD1 aligns across 7 bases. Germline CDR1 DFQATT, CDR2 SNEGSKA (reference sequence). CDR3 length: 13 residues. V shed 3 bases and J 7 bases; nucleotides not matched to a gene: 6.

The chain recombines TRBV12-3 or TRBV12-4 with TRBJ2-2; D remains ambiguous. The CDR3 covers 15 residues. The germline V and J ends were trimmed by 5 bases and 4 bases, with 14 bases remaining between them. CDR3 DNA: TGTGCCAGCAGTCAGATCCAGCCGGTCACCGGGGAGCTGTTTTTT. Residues: CASSQIQPVTGELFF.

V usage is TRBV11-2 and J usage is TRBJ1-3; 7 positions agree with TRBD1. Germline values: CDR1 SGHAT, CDR2 FQNNGV. The V segment lost 5 bases and the J segment 0 bases; nucleotides outside the gene matches: 4. This CDR3 spans 15 amino acids. CDR3 loop: CASSTDRISGNTIYF. CDR3 sequence (DNA): TGTGCCAGCAGCACGGACAGGATCTCTGGAAACACCATATATTTT.

In this sample, this clonotype turned up once. The chain combines TRBV7-9 with TRBJ2-7; 11 bases fit TRBD2. The CDR3 has 15 residues. Germline values: CDR1 SEHNR, CDR2 FQNEAQ (reference sequence). V dropped 4 bases and J dropped 0; count of bases not matched to a gene: 2. The CDR3 reads CASSYTSGSSYEQYV. CDR3 DNA sequence: TGTGCCAGCAGCTATACTAGCGGGAGCTCCTACGAGCAGTACGTC.

V is TRBV7-9 and J is TRBJ2-3; D uncertain. Trimming shortened V by 5 bases and J by 4 bases, and 10 bases separated the two germline ends. This CDR3 region has 13 residues. In germline, CDR1 is SEHNR, CDR2 FQNEAQ (reference sequence). The chain's CDR3 is CASSPDGPDTQYF. Here the CDR3 DNA reads TGTGCCAGCAGCCCCGACGGGCCAGATACGCAGTATTTT.

The gene calls are TRBV2 and TRBJ1-1; no reliable D call. Between the trimmed V and J ends, which lost 6 bases and 4 bases, there was a span of 12 bases. Germline V gives CDR1 SNHLY, CDR2 FYNNEI. This CDR3 spans 13 amino acids. The DNA for the CDR3 is TGTGCCAGCAGCAAAGGGATTTTCACTGAAGCTTTCTTT. The encoded protein is CASSKGIFTEAFF.

This clonotype was found a few times. The chain carries TRBV7-6 and TRBJ2-5; 13 bases agree with TRBD2. The CDR3 has 15 amino acids. Trimming at V came to 5 bases and at J to 5 bases, leaving 5 bases not matched to a gene. Germline CDR1 is SGHVS and CDR2 is FNYEAQ. DNA for the CDR3: TGTGCCAGCAGCCGGACGACTAGCGGGAGGGAGACCCAGTACTTC. Residues: CASSRTTSGRETQYF.

A few counts support this clonotype. V usage is TRBV7-2 and J usage is TRBJ2-2; 9 bases fit TRBD2. Germline trimming cut 1 base from V and 0 bases from J; bases unmatched to any gene: 3. The CDR3 runs 17 residues. Germline V gene lookup returns CDR1 SGHTA and CDR2 FQGNSA. As DNA, the CDR3 is TGTGCCAGCAGCTTAGTCCTAGCGGGGACGAACACCGGGGAGCTGTTTTTT. Its protein is CASSLVLAGTNTGELFF.

This clonotype showed up just a few times. This chain links TRBV18 with TRBJ2-5; a possible D gene is TRBD2 (5 bases). Germline V gene data show CDR1 as KGHSH and CDR2 as LQKENI. Trimming removed 3 bases at V and 2 bases at J, with 16 bases between. The CDR3 length is 16 residues. The CDR3 sequence is CASSPTSGLLQETQYF. CDR3 bases: TGTGCCAGCTCACCCACTAGTGGACTGCTGCAAGAGACCCAGTACTTC.

CDR3 nucleotides: TGTGCCACCAGTGATTCCGGGCAGGTGAATGAGCAGTTCTTC. This gives the protein CATSDSGQVNEQFF. V and J are TRBV24-1 and TRBJ2-1; D unclear. V was cut by 2 bases and J by 7 bases, with 11 bases left in between. The CDR3 covers 14 residues. CDR1 is KGHDR, CDR2 SFDVKD, per germline.

The V gene is TRBV5-1, the J gene TRBJ2-1; either TRBD1 or TRBD2 may fit D (5 bases each). Trimming pared 4 bases from V and 9 bases from J, leaving 20 bases between. The germline gives CDR1 SGHRS, CDR2 YFSETQ. CDR3 length equals 15 residues. The CDR3 here is CASSPRDLILGEQFF. In DNA form, the CDR3 reads TGCGCCAGCAGCCCCCGGGACCTAATTTTAGGTGAGCAGTTCTTC.

V and J are TRBV20-1 and TRBJ1-4, with a weak D call TRBD1 (5 bases). Germline CDR1 and CDR2: DFQATT and SNEGSKA (reference sequence). The CDR3 is 16 amino acids. Trimming left V 0 bases short and J 8 bases short, with 19 bases between. CDR3 DNA: TGCAGTGCTAGAGATCATCTCGGGGGGAGATGGGAAAAACTGTTTTTT. Amino acids: CSARDHLGGRWEKLFF.

The chain is built from TRBV19 and TRBJ1-1, with D perhaps TRBD1 (6 bases). Germline CDR1 reads LNHDA; CDR2 reads SQIVND (reference sequence). The CDR3 runs to 16 residues. V was trimmed by 6 bases and J by 4 bases, leaving 21 bases between them. CDR3 coding DNA: TGTGCCAGTAGGACCCAGGGGCTGGGAATGTCCACTGAAGCTTTCTTT. Its protein product is CASRTQGLGMSTEAFF.

The chain carries TRBV7-9 and TRBJ2-1, with a possible D match to TRBD1 (5 bases). The CDR3 is made up of 12 amino acids. CDR1 is SEHNR, CDR2 FQNEAQ, per germline (reference sequence). Trimming stripped 2 bases from V and 9 bases from J, with 8 bases between. CDR3 residues: CASSLSQGEQFF. The CDR3 coding sequence is TGTGCCAGCAGCTTATCCCAGGGTGAGCAGTTCTTC.

In this sample, this clonotype turned up many times. This chain connects TRBV2 to TRBJ2-2, with D perhaps matching TRBD2 (6 bases). V was trimmed by 9 bases and J by 2 bases, leaving 13 bases between them. In germline, CDR1 is SNHLY, CDR2 FYNNEI. The CDR3 runs 14 residues. In DNA form, the CDR3 reads TGTGCCAGTGGCGGGACCTCAAACACCGGGGAGCTGTTTTTT. The encoded protein is CASGGTSNTGELFF.

V is TRBV20-1 and J is TRBJ2-3; 7 bases map to TRBD2. The J segment lost 3 bases and the V segment lost 6 bases, leaving 9 bases of the junction unmatched. The CDR3 is made up of 14 amino acids. Per the germline V gene, CDR1 is DFQATT and CDR2 is SNEGSKA (reference sequence). DNA for the CDR3: TGCAGTGCCCTCTCGGCGGGAGTGACAGATACGCAGTATTTT. Translating it yields CSALSAGVTDTQYF.

This CDR3 reads CASSLMGQGRNSPLHF. The CDR3 DNA follows: TGTGCCAGCAGCTTAATGGGACAGGGCCGCAATTCACCCCTCCACTTT. The chain couples TRBV7-9 to TRBJ1-6; 9 bases map to TRBD1. CDR1 SEHNR and CDR2 FQNEAQ come from the germline V gene (reference sequence). This CDR3 is built from 16 residues. V gave up 2 bases and J gave up 7 bases; unmatched junction bases: 6.

This chain joins TRBV24-1 and TRBJ2-3; 13 positions agree with TRBD2. The CDR3 runs 16 residues. With V trimmed by 4 bases and J by 6 bases, 6 bases remained unmatched. CDR1 KGHDR and CDR2 SFDVKD come from the germline V gene. The CDR3, as DNA: TGTGCCACCAGTGACCGACTAGCGGGGGGTCTGGATACGCAGTATTTT. It yields the protein CATSDRLAGGLDTQYF.

This clonotype was counted between two and nine times. This sequence joins TRBV5-1 and TRBJ2-7, with a possible D match to TRBD1 (6 bases). From germline, CDR1 is SGHRS and CDR2 YFSETQ. Trimming took 3 bases from V and 7 from J, leaving 11 bases between them. This CDR3 is 12 amino acids long. The CDR3 reads CASSYDRLEQYF. CDR3 sequence (DNA): TGCGCCAGCAGCTACGACAGGCTTGAGCAGTACTTC.

V is TRBV20-1 and J is TRBJ2-3, with 8 bases matching TRBD1. CDR3 size: 14 residues. The germline V gene encodes CDR1 DFQATT and CDR2 SNEGSKA (reference sequence). Losses at the gene ends were 5 bases for V and 1 base for J; bases not matched to a gene: 5. CDR3 bases: TGCAGTGCTGTACAGGGGGTCGGCACAGATACGCAGTATTTT. Residues: CSAVQGVGTDTQYF.